This T cell receptor beta chain is drawn from a study of CD8 T cells in Susac syndrome. This clonotype showed up just once. Reverse transcription used roughly 0.5 to 1 ug RNA and random hexamers. Coverage of TCR beta CDR3 amplification by immunoSEQ multiplex PCR extended to 54 Vbeta and 13 Jbeta. TCRdb ran MiXCR on the immunoSEQ multiplex PCR reads and lists one entry per CDR3 protein. This table holds approximately 190,000 distinct CDR3 sequences, over 90% found once. There are 15 residues in the CDR3. Germline trimming cut 1 base from V and 4 bases from J; bases unmatched to any gene: 5. Germline V gene sequence: CDR1 LGHDT, CDR2 YNNKEL (reference sequence). Sequencing of TCR beta, carried out with a high-throughput approach, was applied to CD8+ and CD4+ T cells from the blood.

The chain carries TRBV3-1 and TRBJ2-5; 8 bases line up with TRBD2. The material sequenced was CD8+ T cells from PBMCs. This receptor was taken from a human donor with Susac syndrome. DNA for the CDR3: TGTGCCAGCAGCCAAGTTGAACGGGGGGGAGAGACCCAGTACTTC. Its protein is CASSQVERGGETQYF.